This T cell receptor (beta chain) was captured in a study of T cell repertoires in cytomegalovirus infection. Study information: Based on public TCR beta signatures, there were indications of CMV infection and of a matching HLA type.

This CDR3 is 14 amino acids long. After removal of 6 bases from V and 4 bases from J, the junction contained 5 bases not matched to a gene. CDR1 DFQATT and CDR2 SNEGSKA come from the germline V gene (reference sequence). One entry per CDR3 protein results from TCRdb running MiXCR on the reads. The table lists a few hundred thousand distinct CDR3 sequences, under 20% of them singletons. This clonotype appeared a few times. The antigen remains undetermined. The study, taken as a whole, reports: CMV-specific HLA-C-restricted TCR beta clonotypes dominated the ex vivo response. Cumulative frequency of public TCR beta families picked out carriers of CMV plus the relevant HLA.

This receptor was identified in a human donor in good health (CMV status not recorded). Some clones in this sample may be carry-over from other donors' samples. The rearrangement uses TRBV20-1 and TRBJ2-1, with TRBD2 matching over 11 bases. The specimen sequenced was PBMCs. CDR3 nucleotide sequence: TGCAGTGCGCTACTAGCGGGGGCTTACAATGAGCAGTTCTTC. It specifies CSALLAGAYNEQFF.